This T cell receptor beta chain stems from a study of blood T cell repertoires in COVID-19. Study-level background: Some COVID-19 samples were acute and others convalescent; all came from the United States, Italy and Spain. The analysed material was cDNA or gDNA that came from T cells, B-cell-depleted T cells, or PBMCs.

Original handling: The authors estimated nucleated cell counts from reference gene primer amplification. The method was immunoSEQ multiplex PCR; TCRdb's version includes in-frame clones alone and lacks a portion of them. V and J calls and clone size are copied from that table; D and trimming were computed from the DNA. This sample has 150,000 to 200,000 clones, with around 83% found just once. V lost 1 base to trimming and J lost 4 bases; unmatched junction nucleotides: 6. The germline gives CDR1 MGHDK, CDR2 SYGVNS. The CDR3 extends over 16 amino acids. Material for sequencing was peripheral blood. The TCR comes from a man in his 70s who had recovered from COVID-19. V is TRBV25-1 and J is TRBJ2-3; 9 bases are shared with TRBD1. The CDR3 protein is CASSESGQGSADTQYF. The CDR3 DNA is TGTGCCAGCAGTGAATCGGGACAGGGTTCCGCAGATACGCAGTATTTT.